The rows below give T cell receptor beta chains drawn from one sample of a study of blood T cell repertoires in COVID-19. This table comes from immunoSEQ multiplex PCR, and its TCRdb copy is limited to in-frame clones, with some not included. Among a few hundred thousand clones listed, roughly 89% were seen once. Sequenced: PBMCs or T cells enriched from blood (not recorded which). The origin of the receptors is a man aged 25 to 40 who had been exposed to COVID-19. CDR3s include the opening cysteine and the closing phenylalanine or tryptophan. A D gene is named only where the DNA matches it firmly. Size tells how often a clone was seen (once, few, many) or the class of an expanded clone, and some rows leave it out.

TRBJ2-1	.	TRBV12-3/TRBV12-4	.	CASRSSYNEQFF	TGTGCCAGCAGGAGCTCCTACAATGAGCAGTTCTTC
TRBJ1-3	few	TRBV29-1	.	CSVAGTHSSGNTIYF	TGCAGCGTTGCGGGTACACATAGCTCTGGAAACACCATATATTTT
TRBJ1-2	.	TRBV6-2/TRBV6-3	.	CASSYSIREGNGYTF	TGTGCCAGCAGTTACTCGATCAGGGAAGGGAATGGCTACACCTTC
TRBJ2-3	.	TRBV7-8	.	CASCFGGRGTSDTQYF	TGTGCCAGCTGCTTTGGGGGGCGGGGGACGTCAGATACGCAGTATTTT
TRBJ2-2	.	TRBV15	.	CATSPKATGELFF	TGTGCCACCAGCCCAAAAGCTACCGGGGAGCTGTTTTTT
TRBJ1-2	once	TRBV16	.	CASSPGLLGGYTF	TGTGCCAGCAGCCCTGGTCTCCTCGGGGGCTACACCTTC
TRBJ2-7	.	TRBV7-9	TRBD1	CASSGTGSWYEQYF	TGTGCCAGCAGCGGGACAGGTAGTTGGTACGAGCAGTACTTC
TRBJ1-2	.	TRBV4-3	.	CASSQDLRLQQYYGYTF	TGCGCCAGCAGCCAAGATCTTAGGTTACAGCAGTACTATGGCTACACCTTC
TRBJ2-1	.	TRBV5-1	TRBD2	CASNLSGGKYNEQFF	TGCGCCAGCAACCTTAGCGGGGGCAAATACAATGAGCAGTTCTTC
TRBJ2-3	.	TRBV2	.	CASTLGTSTDTQYF	TGTGCCAGCACCCTTGGGACTAGCACAGATACGCAGTATTTT
TRBJ2-7	.	TRBV5-4	.	CASSLRGYEQYF	TGTGCCAGCAGCTTGCGAGGGTACGAGCAGTACTTC
TRBJ1-4	.	TRBV15	.	CATSRGYGNEKLFF	TGTGCCACCAGCCGTGGATACGGGAATGAAAAACTGTTTTTT
TRBJ1-1	.	TRBV12-3/TRBV12-4	.	CASSFQQGSEAFF	TGTGCCAGCAGTTTCCAACAGGGCTCTGAAGCTTTCTTT
TRBJ1-1	.	TRBV5-4	.	CASSSRDKNTEAFF	TGTGCCAGCAGCTCCCGGGACAAGAACACTGAAGCTTTCTTT
TRBJ1-1	once	TRBV3-1/TRBV3-2	.	CASSQITMNTEAFF	TGTGCCAGCAGCCAAATAACTATGAACACTGAAGCTTTCTTT
TRBJ2-2	.	TRBV27	TRBD2	CASRLLAGGPNTGELFF	TGTGCCAGCAGGCTACTAGCGGGGGGCCCAAACACCGGGGAGCTGTTTTTT
TRBJ2-7	.	TRBV6-1	TRBD2	CASSDGRGGYEQYF	TGTGCCAGCAGTGATGGGAGGGGAGGATACGAGCAGTACTTC
TRBJ1-1	.	TRBV19	.	CASSITGRVTEAFF	TGTGCCAGTAGTATCACAGGGAGGGTCACTGAAGCTTTCTTT
TRBJ2-3	.	TRBV27	.	CASRRGLSTADTQYF	TGTGCCAGCAGGCGCGGGCTGAGCACCGCAGATACGCAGTATTTT
TRBJ2-1	.	TRBV9	TRBD1	CASSPRSGTDFYNEQFF	TGTGCCAGCAGCCCCCGCTCCGGGACAGACTTTTACAATGAGCAGTTCTTC
TRBJ1-2	.	TRBV19	.	CASSIPTELTTNYGYTF	TGTGCCAGTAGTATCCCGACTGAACTTACAACTAACTATGGCTACACCTTC
TRBJ1-6	.	TRBV12-5	.	CASGLADSRYSPLHF	TGTGCTAGTGGTTTGGCGGACAGCCGATATTCACCCCTCCACTTT
TRBJ2-7	.	TRBV27	.	CASSSSRVGEQYF	TGTGCCAGCAGTTCTTCTCGGGTGGGCGAGCAGTACTTC
TRBJ1-1	once	TRBV4-1	.	CASSHPQGRDTEAFF	TGCGCCAGCAGCCACCCCCAGGGGAGGGACACTGAAGCTTTCTTT
TRBJ2-7	few	TRBV13	TRBD2	CASSLTSGPYEQYF	TGTGCCAGCAGCCTGACTAGCGGGCCATACGAGCAGTACTTC
TRBJ1-1	.	TRBV29-1	.	CSVTGGANTEAFF	TGCAGCGTTACTGGAGGTGCGAACACTGAAGCTTTCTTT
TRBJ2-2	.	TRBV27	TRBD2	CASSLGGAGGPGGELFF	TGTGCCAGCAGTTTAGGCGGAGCGGGGGGGCCGGGCGGGGAGCTGTTTTTT
TRBJ1-1	.	TRBV6-4	.	CASSYRPGNTEAFF	TGTGCCAGCTCCTATCGTCCAGGGAACACTGAAGCTTTCTTT
TRBJ2-7	.	TRBV6-5	TRBD2	CASRTSGASYEQYF	TGTGCCAGCAGGACTAGCGGGGCGTCCTACGAGCAGTACTTC
TRBJ1-6	.	TRBV27	.	CASSFSNSPLHF	TGTGCCAGCAGTTTCAGTAATTCACCCCTCCACTTT
TRBJ2-7	.	TRBV15	TRBD2	CATSILAVGDEQYF	TGTGCCACCAGTATACTAGCGGTGGGGGACGAGCAGTACTTC
TRBJ1-1	.	TRBV7-3	.	CASSPSRYPGNTEAFF	TGTGCCAGCAGCCCCAGCCGATACCCGGGGAACACTGAAGCTTTCTTT
TRBJ2-1	.	TRBV11-2	.	CASSPPQVNPYNEQFF	TGTGCCAGCAGCCCCCCCCAGGTGAACCCATACAATGAGCAGTTCTTC